This T cell receptor (beta chain) was documented in a study of cytomegalovirus exposure and HLA in healthy donors. The wider study: Earlier, 150 million to 200 million T cells were analyzed, and some 120 million unique TCR beta sequences were found among them.

This CDR3 comprises 13 residues. The V and J ends lost 1 base and 8 bases respectively, with 11 bases between them. Per the germline V gene, CDR1 is LGHNA and CDR2 is YSLEER. PCR involved 60 Vbeta and 13 Jbeta primers. The data were produced by immunoSEQ multiplex PCR, yet TCRdb's version contains in-frame clones alone and is incomplete. The data show about 130,000 clones, with roughly 77% seen just once and around 3.6% held by the top ten. As concerns this clone: The antigen is not known.

Study results and limitations: Usually a TCR sequence was rare, but some public TCRs were found in many donors. A later analysis reportedly found fewer N-insertions in an Asian-associated ancestry cluster than the roughly 700-donor mean. Cytomegalovirus status was reportedly diagnosed by the classifier with high specificity and sensitivity.

This receptor was obtained from a male donor in good health and CMV-seronegative. The sequencing sample was made of PBMCs. The V call is TRBV4-3, the J call TRBJ1-2; the D is unclear. The CDR3 region has the DNA TGCGCCAGCAGCCAAGGGTCGGGGATCGGCTACACCTTC. Protein sequence: CASSQGSGIGYTF.